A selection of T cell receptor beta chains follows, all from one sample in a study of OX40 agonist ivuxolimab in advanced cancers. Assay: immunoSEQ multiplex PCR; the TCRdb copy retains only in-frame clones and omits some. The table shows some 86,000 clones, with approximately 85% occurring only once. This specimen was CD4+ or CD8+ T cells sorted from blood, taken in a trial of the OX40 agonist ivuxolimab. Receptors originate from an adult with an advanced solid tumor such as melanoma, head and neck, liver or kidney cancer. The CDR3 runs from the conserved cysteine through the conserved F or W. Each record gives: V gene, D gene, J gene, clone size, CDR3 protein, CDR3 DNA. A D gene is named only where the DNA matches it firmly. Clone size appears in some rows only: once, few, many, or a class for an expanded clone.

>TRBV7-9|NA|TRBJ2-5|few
CASSLDWGAGIQETQYF
TGTGCCAGCAGCTTAGATTGGGGCGCCGGGATCCAAGAGACCCAGTACTTC
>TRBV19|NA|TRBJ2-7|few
CASSIAQAPGHEQYF
TGTGCCAGTAGTATAGCGCAGGCCCCAGGGCACGAGCAGTACTTC
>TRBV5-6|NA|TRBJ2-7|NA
CASSLGWTLNYEQYF
TGTGCCAGCAGCTTGGGTTGGACCCTGAACTACGAGCAGTACTTC
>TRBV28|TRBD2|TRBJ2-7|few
CASSAPGTNLFEQYF
TGTGCCAGCAGTGCCCCCGGGACTAACCTCTTCGAGCAGTACTTC
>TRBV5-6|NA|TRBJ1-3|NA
CASSLAGNTIYF
TGTGCCAGCAGCTTGGCTGGGAACACCATATATTTT
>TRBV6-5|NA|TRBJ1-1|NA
CASSSLAVGTEAFF
TGTGCCAGCAGTTCTCTGGCAGTCGGCACTGAAGCTTTCTTT
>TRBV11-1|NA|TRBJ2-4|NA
CASSLNGALARAKNIQYF
TGTGCCAGCAGCTTAAACGGCGCGCTAGCGCGAGCCAAAAACATTCAGTACTTC
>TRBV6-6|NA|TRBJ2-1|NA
CASSWGREQFF
TGTGCCAGCAGTTGGGGTAGGGAGCAGTTCTTC
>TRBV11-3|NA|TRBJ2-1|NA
CASSSRTDNEQFF
TGTGCCAGCAGTTCCCGGACGGACAATGAGCAGTTCTTC
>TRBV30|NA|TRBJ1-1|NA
CAWSVLGSSEAFF
TGTGCCTGGAGTGTTCTGGGGAGCTCTGAAGCTTTCTTT
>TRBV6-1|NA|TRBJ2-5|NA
CASSLPADQYF
TGTGCCAGCAGTTTACCGGCCGACCAGTACTTC
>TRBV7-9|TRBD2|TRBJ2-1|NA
CASSVGTSGSRNEQFF
TGTGCCAGCAGCGTCGGGACTAGCGGGAGTCGCAATGAGCAGTTCTTC
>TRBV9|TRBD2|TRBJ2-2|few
CASSPWREDTGELFF
TGTGCCAGCAGCCCCTGGCGGGAGGACACCGGGGAGCTGTTTTTT
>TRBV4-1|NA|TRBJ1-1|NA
CASSPTGTENTEAFF
TGCGCCAGCAGCCCAACAGGAACAGAGAACACTGAAGCTTTCTTT
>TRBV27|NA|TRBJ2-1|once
CASSSPGLWRDEQFF
TGTGCCAGCAGTTCCCCGGGATTGTGGAGAGATGAGCAGTTCTTC
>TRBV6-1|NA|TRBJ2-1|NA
CASSVGPGGIEQFF
TGTGCCAGCAGTGTAGGCCCCGGAGGAATAGAGCAGTTCTTC
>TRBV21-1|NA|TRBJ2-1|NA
CASSDGHLAGASSNEQFF
TGTGCCAGCAGCGATGGCCATCTAGCGGGAGCCAGTAGCAATGAGCAGTTCTTC
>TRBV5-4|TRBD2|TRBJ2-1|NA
CASSLGTSGTGEQFF
TGTGCCAGCAGCCTAGGGACTAGCGGTACCGGTGAGCAGTTCTTC